This T cell receptor beta chain was obtained from a study of OX40 agonist ivuxolimab in advanced cancers. J gave up 0 bases and V 6 bases, and 10 bases lay outside the gene matches. CDR3 size: 16 residues. Germline CDR1 and CDR2: SQVTM and ANQGSEA. Profiled with immunoSEQ multiplex PCR; TCRdb holds only in-frame clones, not every one. The sample shows about 76,000 clones, around nine tenths of them seen only once. The genes are TRBV29-1 and TRBJ1-4, with TRBD1 matching 7 bases. Sequences were derived from CD4+ or CD8+ T cells sorted from blood, sampled in a trial of the OX40 agonist ivuxolimab. The TCR originated in an adult with an advanced solid tumor such as melanoma, head and neck, liver or kidney cancer. The DNA for the CDR3 is TGCAGCGTAGTGGGACAGACTTCTGCAACTAATGAAAAACTGTTTTTT. Translating gives CSVVGQTSATNEKLFF.